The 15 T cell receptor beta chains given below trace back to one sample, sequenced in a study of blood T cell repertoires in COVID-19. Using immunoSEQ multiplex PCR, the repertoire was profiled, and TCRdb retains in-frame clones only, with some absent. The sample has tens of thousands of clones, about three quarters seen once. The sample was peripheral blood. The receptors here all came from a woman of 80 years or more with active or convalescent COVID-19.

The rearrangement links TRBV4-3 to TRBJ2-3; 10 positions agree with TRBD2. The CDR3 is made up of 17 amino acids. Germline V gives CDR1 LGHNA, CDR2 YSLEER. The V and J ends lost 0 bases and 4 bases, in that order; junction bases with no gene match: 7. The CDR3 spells CASSQDGPSGGADTQYF. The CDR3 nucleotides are TGCGCCAGCAGCCAAGATGGTCCTAGCGGGGGTGCAGATACGCAGTATTTT.

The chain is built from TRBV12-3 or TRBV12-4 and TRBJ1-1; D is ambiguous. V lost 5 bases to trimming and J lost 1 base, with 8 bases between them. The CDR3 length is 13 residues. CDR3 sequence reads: CASSAPGNTEAFF. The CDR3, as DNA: TGTGCCAGCAGTGCCCCAGGGAACACTGAAGCTTTCTTT.

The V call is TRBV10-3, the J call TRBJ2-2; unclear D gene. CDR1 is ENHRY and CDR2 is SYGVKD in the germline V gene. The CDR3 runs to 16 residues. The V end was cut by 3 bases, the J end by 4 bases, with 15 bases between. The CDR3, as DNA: TGTGCCATCAGTGACCCGCGGCTAATCGGCACCGGGGAGCTGTTTTTT. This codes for CAISDPRLIGTGELFF.

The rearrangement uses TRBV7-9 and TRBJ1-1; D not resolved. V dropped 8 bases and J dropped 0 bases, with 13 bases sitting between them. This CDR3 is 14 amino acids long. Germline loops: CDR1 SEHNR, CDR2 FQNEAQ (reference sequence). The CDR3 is CASRNPGMNTEAFF. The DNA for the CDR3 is TGTGCCAGCCGGAACCCAGGTATGAACACTGAAGCTTTCTTT.

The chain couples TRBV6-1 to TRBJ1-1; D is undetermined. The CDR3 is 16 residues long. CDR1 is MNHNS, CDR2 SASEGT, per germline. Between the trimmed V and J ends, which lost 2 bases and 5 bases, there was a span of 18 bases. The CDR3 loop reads CASSEPHLNVRTEAFF. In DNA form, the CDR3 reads TGTGCCAGCAGTGAACCTCATCTTAATGTTCGGACTGAAGCTTTCTTT.

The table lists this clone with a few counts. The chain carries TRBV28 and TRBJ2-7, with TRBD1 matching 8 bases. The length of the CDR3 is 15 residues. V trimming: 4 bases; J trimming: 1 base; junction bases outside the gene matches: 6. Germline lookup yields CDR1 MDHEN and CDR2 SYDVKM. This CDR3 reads CASSSTGVESYEQYF. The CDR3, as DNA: TGTGCCAGCAGTTCGACAGGGGTGGAATCCTACGAGCAGTACTTC.

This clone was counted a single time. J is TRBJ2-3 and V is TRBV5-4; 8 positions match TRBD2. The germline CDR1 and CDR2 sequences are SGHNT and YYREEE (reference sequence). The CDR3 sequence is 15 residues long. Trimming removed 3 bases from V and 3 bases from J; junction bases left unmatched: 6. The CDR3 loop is CASSSGRGGTDTQYF. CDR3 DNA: TGTGCCAGCAGCTCCGGGAGGGGTGGGACAGATACGCAGTATTTT.

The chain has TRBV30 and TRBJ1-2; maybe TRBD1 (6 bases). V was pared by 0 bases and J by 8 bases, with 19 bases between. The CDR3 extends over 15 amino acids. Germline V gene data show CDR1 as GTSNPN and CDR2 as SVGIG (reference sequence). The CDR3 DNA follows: TGTGCCTGGAGTGTAAATCGGGGCCGCCAGGGGGGCTACACCTTC. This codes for CAWSVNRGRQGGYTF.

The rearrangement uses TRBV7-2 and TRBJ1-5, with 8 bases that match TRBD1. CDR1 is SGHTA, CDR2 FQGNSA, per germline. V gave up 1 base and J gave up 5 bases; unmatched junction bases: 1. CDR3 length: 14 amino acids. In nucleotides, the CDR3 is TGTGCCAGCAGCTTAGTGACAGGGGATCAGCCCCAGCATTTT. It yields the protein CASSLVTGDQPQHF. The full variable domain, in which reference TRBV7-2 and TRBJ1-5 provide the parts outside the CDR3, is GAGVSQSPSNKVTEKGKDVELRCDPISGHTALYWYRQSLGQGLEFLIYFQGNSAPDKSGLPSDRFSAERTGGSVSTLTIQRTQQEDSAVYLCASSLVTGDQPQHFGDGTRLSIL.

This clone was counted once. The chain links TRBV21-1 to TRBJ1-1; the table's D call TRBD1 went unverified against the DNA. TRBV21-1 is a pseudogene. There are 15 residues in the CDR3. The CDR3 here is CASSNIRGRNTEAFF. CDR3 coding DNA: TGTGCCAGCAGCAATATCAGGGGGCGGAACACTGAAGCTTTCTTT.

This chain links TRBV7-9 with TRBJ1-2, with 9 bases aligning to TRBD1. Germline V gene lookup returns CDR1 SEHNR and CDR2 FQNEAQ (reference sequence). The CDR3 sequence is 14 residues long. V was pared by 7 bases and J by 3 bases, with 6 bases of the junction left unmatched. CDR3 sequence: CASIRQGVDYGYTF. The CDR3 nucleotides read TGTGCCAGCATCCGACAGGGGGTAGACTATGGCTACACCTTC.

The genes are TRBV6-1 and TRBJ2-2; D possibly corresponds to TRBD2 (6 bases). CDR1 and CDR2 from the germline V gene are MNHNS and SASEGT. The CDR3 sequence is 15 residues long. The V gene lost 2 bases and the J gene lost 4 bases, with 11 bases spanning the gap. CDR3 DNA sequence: TGTGCCAGCAGTGAACCCCCGGGGGTCACCGGGGAGCTGTTTTTT. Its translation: CASSEPPGVTGELFF.

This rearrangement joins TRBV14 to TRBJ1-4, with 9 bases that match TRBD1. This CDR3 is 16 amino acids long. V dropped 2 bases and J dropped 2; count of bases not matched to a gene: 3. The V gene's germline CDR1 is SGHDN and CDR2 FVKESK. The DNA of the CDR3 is TGTGCCAGCAGCCAACCGGGGACAGGGACTAATGAAAAACTGTTTTTT. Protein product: CASSQPGTGTNEKLFF.

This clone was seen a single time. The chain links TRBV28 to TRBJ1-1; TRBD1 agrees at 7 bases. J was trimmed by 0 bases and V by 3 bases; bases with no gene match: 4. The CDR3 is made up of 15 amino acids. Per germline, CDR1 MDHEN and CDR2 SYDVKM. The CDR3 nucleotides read TGTGCCAGCAGTTTCTCCGGGACAGTGAACACTGAAGCTTTCTTT. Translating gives CASSFSGTVNTEAFF. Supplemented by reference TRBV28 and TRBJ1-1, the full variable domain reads DVKVTQSSRYLVKRTGEKVFLECVQDMDHENMFWYRQDPGLGLRLIYFSYDVKMKEKGDIPEGYSVSREKKERFSLILESASTNQTSMYLCASSFSGTVNTEAFFGQGTRLTVV.

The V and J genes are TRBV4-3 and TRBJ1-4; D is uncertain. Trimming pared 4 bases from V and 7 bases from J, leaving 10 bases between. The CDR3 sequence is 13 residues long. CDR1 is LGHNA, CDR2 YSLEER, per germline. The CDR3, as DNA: TGCGCCAGCAGCCCGCTGGGAGGTGAAAAACTGTTTTTT. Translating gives CASSPLGGEKLFF.